This passage covers 4 T cell receptor beta chains from one sample sequenced in a study of cytomegalovirus exposure and HLA in healthy donors (dated by TCRdb to about 2017). Library creation used the immunoSEQ multiplex PCR assay. A mixture of 60 forward primers for TCR Vbeta segments and 13 reverse primers for TCR Jbeta segments was used in the multiplex PCR. Imported from immuneACCESS, the table was reduced by TCRdb to in-frame sequences with V and J called. These copies leave out some clones; in studies compared against another copy, an unresolved V gene accounts for under half, and the cause of the remainder is not known. This sample's clone table shows about 200,000 clones. Roughly 1.2% of the sample lies in the top ten. Sequenced: PBMCs. These receptors all stem from a girl aged 2 to 9 in good health and CMV-seropositive.

The rearrangement joins TRBV5-4 to TRBJ2-7, with a possible D match to TRBD1 (6 bases). This CDR3 is built from 15 residues. Trimming pared 2 bases from V and 2 bases from J, leaving 14 bases between. Germline CDR1 is SGHNT and CDR2 is YYREEE (reference sequence). CDR3 DNA sequence: TGTGCCAGCAGCTTATCCGGGACAAGCGCCTACGAGCAGTACTTC. The encoded protein is CASSLSGTSAYEQYF.

CDR3 sequence reads: CASTPKDTNYGYTF. The CDR3, as DNA: TGCGCCAGCACCCCAAAAGACACTAACTATGGCTACACCTTC. The chain carries TRBV10-2 and TRBJ1-2; no clear D. V lost 7 bases, J lost 0 bases, and 12 bases lay in between. The CDR3 has 14 amino acids. Germline CDR1 is WSHSY and CDR2 is SAAADI.

The J gene is TRBJ2-5, the V gene TRBV5-1; TRBD2 matches at 13 bases. Trimming removed 3 bases from V and 5 bases from J; junction bases left unmatched: 10. The CDR3 contains 17 residues. Germline V gene lookup returns CDR1 SGHRS and CDR2 YFSETQ. The DNA of the CDR3 is TGCGCCAGCAGCTGGACTAGCGGGAGCGAGGAGCAGGAGACCCAGTACTTC. Its protein is CASSWTSGSEEQETQYF.

The chain joins TRBV28 to TRBJ1-4; TRBD1 is a possible D gene (5 bases). Trimming stripped 4 bases from V and 8 bases from J, with 14 bases between. The CDR3 extends over 14 amino acids. Looked up from germline, CDR1 is MDHEN and CDR2 is SYDVKM. The CDR3 nucleotides are TGTGCCAGCAGTTCCAGCCGGGGGGGAGAAAAACTGTTTTTT. Its translation: CASSSSRGGEKLFF.